Shown below are 29 T cell receptor beta chains from a single sample sequenced in a study of blood T cell repertoires in COVID-19. Measured with immunoSEQ multiplex PCR; TCRdb has only the in-frame clones, and not every one. The sample has under 250,000 clones, approximately 83% seen once. Source material: peripheral blood. The receptors originated from a man aged 50 or older with active or convalescent COVID-19.

In nucleotides, the CDR3 is TGTGCCAGCAGCTTAGTTTCGAGGTCGAACACCTTC. Translating gives CASSLVSRSNTF. The rearrangement links TRBV7-9 to TRBJ1-2, with no clear D. The germline CDR1 and CDR2 sequences are SEHNR and FQNEAQ (reference sequence). The CDR3 consists of 12 residues. Trimming removed 1 base at V and 12 bases at J, with 12 bases between. Complete variable domain (other parts from reference TRBV7-9 and TRBJ1-2): DTGVSQNPRHKITKRGQNVTFRCDPISEHNRLYWYRQTLGQGPEFLTYFQNEAQLEKSRLLSDRFSAERPKGSFSTLEIQRTEQGDSAMYLCASSLVSRSNTFGSGTRLTVV.

The chain uses TRBV6-6 and TRBJ1-2, with 8 bases aligning to TRBD1. V lost 6 bases and J lost 5; bases outside the gene matches: 8. The CDR3 has 14 amino acids. Germline CDR1 MNHNY, CDR2 SVGAGI (reference sequence). The CDR3 loop is CASRAGTGVYGYTF. The DNA of the CDR3 is TGTGCCAGCAGGGCCGGGACAGGAGTTTATGGCTACACCTTC.

This chain uses TRBV19 with TRBJ2-1; TRBD2 agrees at 10 bases. V was clipped by 3 bases and J by 9 bases; unmatched bases: 11. Germline CDR1 is LNHDA and CDR2 is SQIVND (reference sequence). CDR3 size: 16 residues. CDR3 bases: TGTGCCAGTAGTATGGGTGAGACTAGCGGGCGGAGTGAGCAGTTCTTC. Its translation: CASSMGETSGRSEQFF.

This clone has only a few counts. The chain is built from TRBV21-1 and TRBJ1-6. TRBV21-1 is a pseudogene. The CDR3 has 17 residues. CDR3 loop: CASSKGASSSYNSPLHF. The CDR3 DNA reads as TGTGCCAGCAGCAAAGGCGCATCTAGCTCCTATAATTCACCCCTCCACTTT.

The chain links TRBV27 to TRBJ2-1, with 8 bases matching TRBD1. This CDR3 spans 11 amino acids. Trimming cost V 8 bases and J 12 bases; bases outside gene matches: 6. Looked up from germline, CDR1 is MNHEY and CDR2 is SMNVEV (reference sequence). CDR3 sequence: CASGQGKWQFF. CDR3 in DNA: TGTGCCAGCGGACAGGGAAAGTGGCAGTTCTTC.

The V gene is TRBV18, the J gene TRBJ2-7, with 8 nucleotides matching TRBD2. Germline-derived CDR1 and CDR2 are KGHSH and LQKENI. This CDR3 region has 15 residues. With V trimmed by 3 bases and J by 2 bases, 6 bases remained unmatched. For the CDR3, the DNA is TGTGCCAGCTCACCCTACGGACTAGCAACCTACGAGCAGTACTTC. Its protein is CASSPYGLATYEQYF.

The rearrangement links TRBV9 to TRBJ1-2; 8 bases agree with TRBD1. Germline V lookup: CDR1 SGDLS, CDR2 YYNGEE. The CDR3 contains 15 residues. Trimming took 0 bases from V and 7 from J; bases not matched to a gene: 8. CDR3 DNA: TGTGCCAGCAGCGTAGTCGGGACAGGTAGAACTGGCTACACCTTC. This sequence encodes CASSVVGTGRTGYTF.

The chain recombines TRBV28 with TRBJ1-2; 7 bases are a match to TRBD1. J lost 7 bases, V lost 3 bases, and 11 bases had no gene match. Germline V lookup: CDR1 MDHEN, CDR2 SYDVKM. This CDR3 spans 15 amino acids. Written as DNA, the CDR3 is TGTGCCAGCAGTTTGGTTACAGGGGTTTCTGGTGGCTACACCTTC. Translated, it gives CASSLVTGVSGGYTF.

This clone has just one count. The chain joins TRBV7-8 to TRBJ2-5; 8 bases are shared with TRBD2. The CDR3 length is 14 residues. Trimming at V came to 6 bases and at J to 5 bases, leaving 8 bases not matched to a gene. Germline V gene sequence: CDR1 SGHVS, CDR2 FQNEAQ. The CDR3 protein is CASSSTGGIETQYF. For the CDR3, the DNA is TGTGCCAGCAGTTCCACGGGGGGGATCGAGACCCAGTACTTC.

The J gene is TRBJ2-7, the V gene TRBV5-5; no definite D call. The CDR3 has 13 amino acids. Germline V gene data show CDR1 as SGHKS and CDR2 as YYEKEE (reference sequence). Trimming shortened V by 2 bases and J by 1 base, and 7 bases separated the two germline ends. The CDR3: CASSLSFSYEQYF. Written as DNA, the CDR3 is TGTGCCAGCAGCTTAAGCTTTTCCTACGAGCAGTACTTC.

This clone was seen a single time. The rearrangement links TRBV13 to TRBJ1-5; maybe TRBD1 (6 bases). V gave up 5 bases and J gave up 2 bases, with 10 bases separating them. Germline loops: CDR1 PRHDT, CDR2 FYEKMQ (reference sequence). This CDR3 has 14 residues. CDR3 coding DNA: TGTGCCAGCAGCCAGTGGGGGCGCAATCAGCCCCAGCATTTT. Encoded protein: CASSQWGRNQPQHF.

The chain combines TRBV19 with TRBJ2-5; D remains ambiguous. Germline V gene lookup returns CDR1 LNHDA and CDR2 SQIVND (reference sequence). The CDR3 is 13 residues long. The V gene lost 0 bases and the J gene lost 5 bases, with 7 bases spanning the gap. Here the CDR3 reads CASSIDSPETQYF. CDR3 bases: TGTGCCAGTAGTATAGATTCCCCGGAGACCCAGTACTTC. Based on the CDR3 plus reference TRBV19 and TRBJ2-5, the full variable domain is DGGITQSPKYLFRKEGQNVTLSCEQNLNHDAMYWYRQDPGQGLRLIYYSQIVNDFQKGDIAEGYSVSREKKESFPLTVTSAQKNPTAFYLCASSIDSPETQYFGPGTRLLVL.

This clone has just a few counts. The rearrangement uses TRBV5-8 and TRBJ1-2, with 9 bases matching TRBD1. This CDR3 spans 15 amino acids. CDR1 and CDR2 (germline): SGHTS, YDEGEE. J gave up 5 bases and V 1 base, and 6 bases lay outside the gene matches. The chain's CDR3 is CASSLIGQGRYGYTF. The CDR3 nucleotides read TGTGCCAGCAGCTTGATTGGACAGGGGCGATATGGCTACACCTTC.

The rearrangement uses TRBV7-6 and TRBJ2-2; D not resolved. Germline V gene data show CDR1 as SGHVS and CDR2 as FNYEAQ. This CDR3 region has 14 residues. V lost 1 base and J lost 7, with 10 bases in between. The CDR3 here is CASSLGADGGELFF. For the CDR3, the DNA is TGTGCCAGCAGCTTAGGGGCTGACGGCGGGGAGCTGTTTTTT.

The V and J genes are TRBV7-9 and TRBJ1-6; 9 positions agree with TRBD1. CDR1 and CDR2 from the germline V gene are SEHNR and FQNEAQ (reference sequence). V was clipped by 3 bases and J by 10 bases; unmatched bases: 10. This CDR3 is built from 16 residues. The CDR3 loop is CASSFRGQGMSSPLHF. The DNA for the CDR3 is TGTGCCAGCAGCTTCCGGGGACAGGGTATGAGCTCACCCCTCCACTTT.

The V gene is TRBV3-1 (or the pseudogene TRBV3-2), the J gene TRBJ2-1; D may be TRBD2 (5 bases). The CDR3 runs 13 residues. In germline, CDR1 is LGHDT, CDR2 YNNKEL (reference sequence). The V gene lost 0 bases and the J gene lost 11 bases, with 11 bases spanning the gap. This CDR3 is CASSQDWTGKQFF. The CDR3 bases are TGTGCCAGCAGCCAAGATTGGACTGGCAAGCAGTTCTTC.

V gene TRBV20-1 combines with J gene TRBJ1-1; D unclear. V was cut by 7 bases and J by 1 base, with 7 bases left in between. The CDR3 is made up of 11 amino acids. The germline V gene has CDR1 DFQATT and CDR2 SNEGSKA (reference sequence). CDR3 amino acids: CSDRSNTEAFF. CDR3 DNA: TGCAGTGACAGATCGAACACTGAAGCTTTCTTT.

V and J are TRBV7-2 and TRBJ2-7; 10 nucleotides align to TRBD2. This CDR3 contains 14 residues. CDR1 is SGHTA and CDR2 is FQGNSA in the germline V gene. Unmatched junction bases numbered 9, after V lost 10 bases and J lost 3 bases. The CDR3 loop is CATKGSGGGYEQYF. CDR3 coding DNA: TGTGCCACAAAAGGGAGCGGGGGGGGCTACGAGCAGTACTTC.

This sequence joins TRBV11-2 and TRBJ2-2; D possibly corresponds to TRBD2 (5 bases). V lost 4 bases and J lost 6, with 12 bases in between. The CDR3 spans 14 residues. The germline V gene encodes CDR1 SGHAT and CDR2 FQNNGV. The CDR3 is CASSSGLKAGELFF. DNA of the CDR3: TGTGCCAGCAGCTCAGGACTGAAAGCCGGGGAGCTGTTTTTT.

The rearrangement links TRBV4-2 to TRBJ1-6; maybe TRBD1 (5 bases). Trimming removed 0 bases at V and 9 bases at J, with 6 bases between. CDR3 size: 13 residues. Germline CDR1 reads LGHNA; CDR2 reads YNFKEQ. Here the CDR3 reads CASSQDGGSPLHF. The CDR3 DNA reads TGTGCCAGCAGCCAAGACGGGGGTTCACCCCTCCACTTT.

The CDR3 nucleotides are TGTGCCAGCAGCCCAAGACTGGGGGAGGGCTACGAGCAGTACTTC. Its protein is CASSPRLGEGYEQYF. The rearrangement links TRBV7-9 to TRBJ2-7; 7 bases agree with TRBD2. The CDR3 length is 15 residues. J lost 3 bases, V lost 5 bases, and 10 bases had no gene match. Per the germline V gene, CDR1 is SEHNR and CDR2 is FQNEAQ (reference sequence).

The chain couples TRBV4-1 to TRBJ2-5; TRBD1 matches at 7 bases. J gave up 6 bases and V 0 bases, and 4 bases lay outside the gene matches. CDR3 size: 14 residues. Germline loops: CDR1 MGHRA, CDR2 YSYEKL. CDR3 coding DNA: TGCGCCAGCAGCCAAGAGACAGGGCAGAAGACCCAGTACTTC. Translated: CASSQETGQKTQYF.

This clone was seen once. V is TRBV2 and J is TRBJ2-7, with 15 bases fitting TRBD2. The V gene's germline CDR1 is SNHLY and CDR2 FYNNEI. Unmatched junction bases numbered 8, after V lost 8 bases and J lost 6 bases. The CDR3 runs 15 residues. CDR3 in DNA: TGTGCCAGCTCGAGGACTAGCGGGGGGGCCGGCGAGCAGTACTTC. Residues: CASSRTSGGAGEQYF.

The V and J genes are TRBV7-9 and TRBJ2-5; TRBD2 aligns across 9 bases. V gave up 1 base and J gave up 5 bases; unmatched junction bases: 5. Germline V gene sequence: CDR1 SEHNR, CDR2 FQNEAQ (reference sequence). The CDR3 contains 15 residues. In DNA, the CDR3 is TGTGCCAGCAGCTTAGAAGCGGGGGGCCAGGAGACCCAGTACTTC. It translates to CASSLEAGGQETQYF.

This rearrangement joins TRBV5-4 to TRBJ1-4; D is ambiguous. Trimming took 4 bases from V and 0 from J, leaving 10 bases between them. This CDR3 contains 15 residues. Germline V gives CDR1 SGHNT, CDR2 YYREEE (reference sequence). The CDR3 DNA follows: TGTGCCAGCAGCCACGACACTGCAACTAATGAAAAACTGTTTTTT. It encodes CASSHDTATNEKLFF.

The chain uses TRBV7-9 and TRBJ2-7; D may be TRBD1 (5 bases). Germline V lookup: CDR1 SEHNR, CDR2 FQNEAQ (reference sequence). There are 14 residues in the CDR3. With 0 bases removed from V and 2 bases from J, the gap between germline ends came to 8 bases. Written as DNA, the CDR3 is TGTGCCAGCAGCTTAGCCGGACAAACCTACGAGCAGTACTTC. Its translation is CASSLAGQTYEQYF.

This clone was counted between two and nine times. The chain recombines TRBV3-1 (or the pseudogene TRBV3-2) with TRBJ2-5; no clear D gene. V was shortened by 0 bases and J by 5 bases, with 10 bases between the two germline ends. CDR3 length: 14 amino acids. Germline loops: CDR1 LGHDT, CDR2 YNNKEL (reference sequence). CDR3 sequence (DNA): TGTGCCAGCAGCCAAGAGACCCCTAGGGAGACCCAGTACTTC. It specifies CASSQETPRETQYF.

V usage is TRBV18 and J usage is TRBJ2-7; unclear D gene. Germline CDR1 and CDR2: KGHSH and LQKENI. This CDR3 has 12 amino acids. V dropped 6 bases and J dropped 5 bases, with 11 bases sitting between them. The CDR3 nucleotides read TGTGCCAGCTCCCGCTCCCCGGACGAGCAGTACTTC. Its translation: CASSRSPDEQYF.

The V call is TRBV7-6, the J call TRBJ2-1, with D possibly matching TRBD1 (7 bases). V lost 1 base and J lost 4, with 14 bases in between. The germline V gene has CDR1 SGHVS and CDR2 FNYEAQ. The CDR3 consists of 16 residues. CDR3 DNA sequence: TGTGCCAGCAGCTTAGGGTTGGCAGGGGGGTACAATGAGCAGTTCTTC. Residues: CASSLGLAGGYNEQFF.